This T cell receptor beta chain is from a study of blood T cell repertoires in COVID-19. Overall study context: There were acute and convalescent COVID-19 samples, and they came from the United States, Italy and Spain.

The CDR3 is made up of 15 amino acids. CDR1 and CDR2 from the germline V gene are MDHEN and SYDVKM. After removal of 2 bases from V and 7 bases from J, the junction contained 5 bases not matched to a gene. In the study's own analysis: Reference gene primer amplification yielded estimated nucleated cell counts. Method: immunoSEQ multiplex PCR; TCRdb's copy keeps in-frame clones and lacks some. V and J calls and clone size follow that table, whereas D and trimming were derived from the DNA. The table records 200,000 to 250,000 clones, less than 90% of them present only once. Two negative PCRs, clearance, or symptom resolution had been documented for recovered Cohort 3 donors.

The sequenced sample consisted of PBMCs or T cells enriched from blood (not recorded which). This chain connects TRBV28 to TRBJ2-5, with 12 bases aligning to TRBD2. This sequence was found in a woman between 35 and 50 years old who had recovered from COVID-19. CDR3 bases: TGTGCCAGCAGTTTACCAGGACTAGCGGGAACGACCCAGTACTTC. Translating it yields CASSLPGLAGTTQYF.